This T cell receptor (beta chain) was retrieved from a study of T cells expressing NK-cell markers. About the research overall: Repertoire data for TCR beta were derived from sorted T cells (CD3+CD56+NKG2C+, CD3+CD56+NKG2C- and CD3+CD56-NKG2C+). One of eight sequenced donors was HCMV-seronegative; the other seven were seropositive.

This CDR3 has 17 amino acids. The V gene's germline CDR1 is MNHNS and CDR2 SASEGT. TCRdb reworked the 5' RACE reads into one entry per CDR3 protein, no DNA. The specimen's table records approximately 460,000 distinct CDR3 sequences. Material: blood T cells: a sorted CD56 or NKG2C T cell subset, CD4+ or CD8+ T cells, or bulk PBMC T cells (not recorded which). The J gene is TRBJ1-4, the V gene TRBV6-1; with no DNA, the TCRdb D assignment of TRBD1 cannot be verified. This TCR derives from a woman aged 18 to 69 in good health. This CDR3 is CASKVRRWDRLNEKLFF.